The 14 T cell receptor beta chains below come from one sample, sequenced in a study of blood T cell repertoires in COVID-19. Assay used: immunoSEQ multiplex PCR; TCRdb lists only in-frame clones, some missing. The table lists approximately 200,000 clones, roughly nine tenths of them singletons. Sequenced sample: peripheral blood. The receptors here all came from a man aged 25 to 40 with acute or convalescent COVID-19.

This sequence joins TRBV10-3 and TRBJ1-2; 10 nucleotides line up with TRBD1. The germline V gene encodes CDR1 ENHRY and CDR2 SYGVKD. There are 16 residues in the CDR3. Trimming removed 6 bases from V and 3 bases from J; junction bases left unmatched: 10. CDR3 in amino acids: CAISATGTGEYYGYTF. Here the CDR3 DNA reads TGTGCCATCAGCGCTACCGGGACAGGGGAATACTATGGCTACACCTTC.

The CDR3 bases are TGTGCCAGCAGTTCCTCCCGCCCGGGGTCTGGAAACACCATATATTTT. The encoded protein is CASSSSRPGSGNTIYF. The V call is TRBV2, the J call TRBJ1-3; D gene unclear. The germline V gene encodes CDR1 SNHLY and CDR2 FYNNEI. Trimming left V 5 bases short and J 1 base short, with 15 bases between. The CDR3 runs to 16 residues.

The genes are TRBV29-1 and TRBJ1-2; TRBD1 matches 7 bases. The CDR3 sequence is 15 residues long. Germline trimming cut 8 bases from V and 1 base from J; bases unmatched to any gene: 13. From germline, CDR1 is SQVTM and CDR2 ANQGSEA. CDR3 loop: CSSWTGRGLNYGYTF. CDR3 nucleotide sequence: TGCAGCTCCTGGACAGGTCGAGGCCTTAACTATGGCTACACCTTC.

The rearrangement links TRBV7-9 to TRBJ1-3; the D gene is possibly TRBD1 (5 bases). Per germline, CDR1 SEHNR and CDR2 FQNEAQ (reference sequence). The V gene lost 6 bases and the J gene lost 1 base, with 10 bases spanning the gap. The CDR3 runs to 14 residues. This chain's CDR3 is CASRAGLSGNTIYF. The CDR3 coding sequence is TGTGCCAGCAGGGCGGGACTTTCTGGAAACACCATATATTTT. Full variable domain (remainder filled in from reference TRBV7-9 and TRBJ1-3): DTGVSQNPRHKITKRGQNVTFRCDPISEHNRLYWYRQTLGQGPEFLTYFQNEAQLEKSRLLSDRFSAERPKGSFSTLEIQRTEQGDSAMYLCASRAGLSGNTIYFGEGSWLTVV.

The table lists this clone with a count of one. The CDR3 region has the DNA TGTGCCAGCAGCGTCTCCCTTGTTTCGGGCGGGGTAGGTGGCTACACCTTC. Its protein is CASSVSLVSGGVGGYTF. The rearrangement links TRBV7-2 to TRBJ1-2; D gene uncertain. Looked up from germline, CDR1 is SGHTA and CDR2 is FQGNSA. The CDR3 runs to 17 residues. The ends were cut back, 5 bases at V and 7 bases at J, with 26 bases in the middle.

The chain links TRBV12-3 or TRBV12-4 to TRBJ1-2; 7 bases are shared with TRBD1. This CDR3 region has 13 residues. V dropped 5 bases and J dropped 8; count of bases not matched to a gene: 8. The CDR3 nucleotides are TGTGCCAGCAGTCCCGGGACAGTCTGGGGCTACACCTTC. Amino acids: CASSPGTVWGYTF.

This clone has a handful of counts. The chain recombines TRBV19 with TRBJ1-1, with D tentatively TRBD1 (6 bases). V shed 6 bases and J shed 4 bases, with 12 bases lying between them. This CDR3 region has 13 residues. Germline CDR1 LNHDA, CDR2 SQIVND (reference sequence). The CDR3 spells CASRLGRGTEAFF. Written as DNA, the CDR3 is TGTGCCAGTAGGCTTGGCAGGGGCACTGAAGCTTTCTTT.

As DNA, the CDR3 is TGTGCTAGTGGTTTGGTACTTGGATCGGACAGTATTAGCTCCTATAATTCACCCCTCCACTTT. It specifies CASGLVLGSDSISSYNSPLHF. V usage is TRBV12-5 and J usage is TRBJ1-6; TRBD1 is a possible D gene (6 bases). CDR3 length: 21 residues. From germline, CDR1 is LGHNT and CDR2 FRNRAP. Trimming left V 0 bases short and J 0 bases short, with 21 bases between.

The CDR3 region has the DNA TGTGCCAGCAGCTTGCCTAGTGGGGAGACCCAGTACTTC. This sequence encodes CASSLPSGETQYF. The chain links TRBV5-6 to TRBJ2-5; no firm D call. Trimming removed 1 base from V and 5 bases from J, with 9 bases in between. The CDR3 has 13 residues. In germline, CDR1 is SGHDT, CDR2 YYEEEE.

J is TRBJ1-5 and V is TRBV18; D unclear. Per the germline V gene, CDR1 is KGHSH and CDR2 is LQKENI. This CDR3 region has 18 residues. V was clipped by 3 bases and J by 4 bases, with 22 bases between them. As DNA, the CDR3 is TGTGCCAGCTCACCCCGAGAGGTGTCGAGGGCTTATAATCAGCCCCAGCATTTT. The encoded protein is CASSPREVSRAYNQPQHF.

The chain joins TRBV18 to TRBJ2-3; tentatively, D is TRBD2 (6 bases). Per germline, CDR1 KGHSH and CDR2 LQKENI. The CDR3 has 15 residues. With 6 bases removed from V and 5 bases from J, the gap between germline ends came to 18 bases. In nucleotides, the CDR3 is TGTGCCAGCTCGCAACAAGGAGGAGGGGTAGATACGCAGTATTTT. Translated: CASSQQGGGVDTQYF.

The J gene is TRBJ1-5, the V gene TRBV19; 8 nucleotides line up with TRBD1. The junction had 7 bases not matched to a gene; V was cut back by 5 bases and J by 7 bases. This CDR3 comprises 14 residues. The V gene's germline CDR1 is LNHDA and CDR2 SQIVND (reference sequence). CDR3 amino acids: CASSLKTGVQPQHF. The CDR3 region has the DNA TGTGCCAGTAGTCTAAAGACAGGGGTCCAGCCCCAGCATTTT. Drawing the rest from reference TRBV19 and TRBJ1-5, the complete variable domain is DGGITQSPKYLFRKEGQNVTLSCEQNLNHDAMYWYRQDPGQGLRLIYYSQIVNDFQKGDIAEGYSVSREKKESFPLTVTSAQKNPTAFYLCASSLKTGVQPQHFGDGTRLSIL.

The genes are TRBV5-1 and TRBJ2-3; 15 positions agree with TRBD2. V was clipped by 3 bases and J by 5 bases; unmatched bases: 1. Germline CDR1 and CDR2: SGHRS and YFSETQ. The CDR3 totals 15 residues. The CDR3 region has the DNA TGCGCCAGCAGCTCGGGACTAGCGGGAGGAGATACGCAGTATTTT. Residues: CASSSGLAGGDTQYF.

The V call is TRBV6-5, the J call TRBJ2-6; D ambiguous. This CDR3 spans 15 amino acids. V lost 0 bases to trimming and J lost 0 bases, with 3 bases between them. Germline CDR1 is MNHEY and CDR2 is SVGAGI. CDR3 bases: TGTGCCAGCAGTTACTCGTACTCTGGGGCCAACGTCCTGACTTTC. Its translation is CASSYSYSGANVLTF.